This T cell receptor (beta chain) is drawn from a study of blood T cell repertoires in COVID-19. Original methodology: How many nucleated cells were present was estimated from reference gene primer amplification. Produced via immunoSEQ multiplex PCR; TCRdb's table is partial and in-frame only. The DNA was the basis for D and trimming; V, J and clone size are from that table. The sample includes approximately 30,000 clones, 75% to 90% of them seen just once. CDR3 length: 18 amino acids. V shed 6 bases and J 7 bases; nucleotides not matched to a gene: 16. Germline V CDR1 and CDR2: MDHEN, SYDVKM. Material for sequencing was peripheral blood. The TCR comes from a human donor with acute or convalescent COVID-19. The donor label of this sample is uncertain. The rearrangement links TRBV28 to TRBJ1-6; 9 bases match TRBD1. The CDR3 is CASSPWVDRTGENSPLHF. The CDR3 DNA is TGTGCCAGCAGCCCCTGGGTTGACCGGACAGGGGAAAATTCACCCCTCCACTTT.